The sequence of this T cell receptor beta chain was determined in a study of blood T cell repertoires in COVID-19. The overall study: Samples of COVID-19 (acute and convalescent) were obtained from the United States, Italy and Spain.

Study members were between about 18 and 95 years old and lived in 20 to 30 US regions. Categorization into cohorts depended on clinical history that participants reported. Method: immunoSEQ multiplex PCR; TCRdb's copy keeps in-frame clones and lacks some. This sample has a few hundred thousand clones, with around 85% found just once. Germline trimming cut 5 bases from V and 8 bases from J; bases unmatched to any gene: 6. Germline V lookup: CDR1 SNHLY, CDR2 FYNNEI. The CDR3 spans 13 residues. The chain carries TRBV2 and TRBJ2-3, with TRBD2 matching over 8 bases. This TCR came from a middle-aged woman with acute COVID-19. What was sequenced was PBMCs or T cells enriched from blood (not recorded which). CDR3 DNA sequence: TGTGCCAGCAGTTCTACTGGGACTAGTACGCAGTATTTT. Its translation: CASSSTGTSTQYF.